The 18 T cell receptor beta chains given below trace back to one sample, sequenced in a study of regulatory T cells in long-lasting Graves disease. As for time point: newly diagnosed GD, antithyroid drugs for less than 3 months. RNA from PBMCs was the source of the TCR library. Library construction for TCR beta used iRepertoire HTBI primers and Arm-PCR of CDR3 regions. Using its own MiXCR run on the multiplex PCR reads, TCRdb lists one record per CDR3 protein. The data hold about 500,000 distinct CDR3 sequences, with around 15% observed a single time. The same data also contributed to another study, on T cells in Graves' hyperthyroidism and ophthalmopathy.

The sequenced sample was peripheral blood mononuclear cells (PBMCs), obtained at new diagnosis, from a patient treated with antithyroid drugs. These receptors were obtained from a man aged 40-49 years with Graves disease.

In its sample, this clonotype was seen many times. This chain joins TRBV2 and TRBJ2-3; TRBD2 might be the D (6 bases). Germline CDR1 and CDR2: SNHLY and FYNNEI. This CDR3 spans 12 amino acids. V was clipped by 9 bases and J by 6 bases, with 13 bases between them. In nucleotides, the CDR3 is TGTGCCAGTACGCGGGGACCGGATACGCAGTATTTT. Amino acids: CASTRGPDTQYF.

This rearrangement joins TRBV24-1 to TRBJ2-2; 10 positions agree with TRBD1. Germline V gene data show CDR1 as KGHDR and CDR2 as SFDVKD. The ends lost 4 bases at V and 2 bases at J; junction bases unmatched: 6. CDR3 length: 17 amino acids. Written as DNA, the CDR3 is TGTGCCACCAGTGAGCTGGGACAGGGGACAAACACCGGGGAGCTGTTTTTT. This codes for CATSELGQGTNTGELFF.

This clonotype was seen ten or more times. V usage is TRBV24-1 and J usage is TRBJ2-1, with D perhaps TRBD1 (6 bases). CDR3 length: 17 amino acids. Germline V lookup: CDR1 KGHDR, CDR2 SFDVKD. Trimming took 3 bases from V and 0 from J, leaving 14 bases between them. CDR3 DNA: TGTGCCACCAGTGATCCCACCGGGACAAGCTCCTACAATGAGCAGTTCTTC. Translation gives CATSDPTGTSSYNEQFF.

This clonotype came up many times. V and J are TRBV28 and TRBJ2-3, with 8 bases fitting TRBD1. Germline V lookup: CDR1 MDHEN, CDR2 SYDVKM. This CDR3 comprises 16 residues. Trimming took 6 bases from V and 0 from J; bases not matched to a gene: 8. In DNA form, the CDR3 reads TGTGCCAGCAGCCAAGGGACAGGCTATAGCACAGATACGCAGTATTTT. Its protein is CASSQGTGYSTDTQYF. The full variable domain, rest sourced from reference TRBV28 and TRBJ2-3, is DVKVTQSSRYLVKRTGEKVFLECVQDMDHENMFWYRQDPGLGLRLIYFSYDVKMKEKGDIPEGYSVSREKKERFSLILESASTNQTSMYLCASSQGTGYSTDTQYFGPGTRLTVL.

This clonotype was picked up many times. The CDR3 is CASGQPNEQFF. For the CDR3, the DNA is TGTGCCAGCGGACAGCCGAATGAGCAGTTCTTC. The chain employs TRBV6-1 and TRBJ2-1, with D perhaps TRBD1 (6 bases). V was cut by 8 bases and J by 7 bases, with 9 bases left in between. The CDR3 is 11 amino acids. The germline CDR1 and CDR2 sequences are MNHNS and SASEGT.

This clonotype occurred many times. The V call is TRBV2, the J call TRBJ2-7, with TRBD2 matching over 10 bases. In germline, CDR1 is SNHLY, CDR2 FYNNEI. The CDR3 runs to 13 residues. V lost 6 bases and J lost 4; bases outside the gene matches: 3. CDR3: CASSWTSGYEQYF. The CDR3 nucleotides read TGTGCCAGCAGCTGGACTAGCGGTTACGAGCAGTACTTC.

This clonotype was observed a few times. V usage is TRBV28 and J usage is TRBJ2-1; D not certain. Per germline, CDR1 MDHEN and CDR2 SYDVKM. Trimming removed 6 bases at V and 2 bases at J, with 11 bases between. The CDR3 spans 14 residues. The CDR3 protein is CASRAPQPYNEQFF. The CDR3 DNA reads as TGTGCCAGCAGGGCACCCCAGCCCTACAATGAGCAGTTCTTC.

This clonotype has more than one count but fewer than ten. The chain is built from TRBV11-2 and TRBJ2-7; 14 nucleotides agree with TRBD2. V shed 3 bases and J 5 bases; nucleotides not matched to a gene: 6. Germline V gene lookup returns CDR1 SGHAT and CDR2 FQNNGV. The CDR3 is 16 residues long. The CDR3 region is CASSFGGLAGVDEQYF. CDR3 sequence (DNA): TGTGCCAGCAGCTTTGGGGGACTAGCGGGAGTAGACGAGCAGTACTTC.

At least ten counts were recorded for this clonotype. The V call is TRBV28, the J call TRBJ2-1, with unresolved D. Germline V gene lookup returns CDR1 MDHEN and CDR2 SYDVKM. The CDR3 loop spans 12 amino acids. V shed 3 bases and J shed 5 bases, with 5 bases lying between them. CDR3 residues: CASSFVDNEQFF. DNA of the CDR3: TGTGCCAGCAGTTTTGTTGACAATGAGCAGTTCTTC.

This clonotype occurred a few times. This chain joins TRBV25-1 and TRBJ2-3, with D perhaps matching TRBD2 (6 bases). V was pared by 10 bases and J by 1 base, with 15 bases between. Germline CDR1 reads MGHDK; CDR2 reads SYGVNS. CDR3 length: 14 amino acids. CDR3 residues: CATVQRRGTDTQYF. CDR3 DNA sequence: TGTGCCACCGTCCAGAGGAGGGGCACAGATACGCAGTATTTT. Supplemented by reference TRBV25-1 and TRBJ2-3, the full variable domain reads EADIYQTPRYLVIGTGKKITLECSQTMGHDKMYWYQQDPGMELHLIHYSYGVNSTEKGDLSSESTVSRIRTEHFPLTLESARPSHTSQYLCATVQRRGTDTQYFGPGTRLTVL.

This clonotype was detected many times. The V and J genes are TRBV6-1 and TRBJ2-5, with D uncertain. Germline V lookup: CDR1 MNHNS, CDR2 SASEGT. This CDR3 region has 15 residues. The V end was cut by 2 bases, the J end by 2 bases, with 12 bases between. CDR3 residues: CASSESVQEQETQYF. Here the CDR3 DNA reads TGTGCCAGCAGTGAATCCGTTCAAGAGCAAGAGACCCAGTACTTC.

This clonotype has a handful of counts. The chain uses TRBV5-1 and TRBJ2-5, with 7 bases that match TRBD2. Germline CDR1 is SGHRS and CDR2 is YFSETQ. The CDR3 length is 14 residues. The ends lost 1 base at V and 5 bases at J; junction bases unmatched: 5. The CDR3 DNA follows: TGCGCCAGCAGCTTGAGCGGGATGGGGGAGACCCAGTACTTC. Amino acids: CASSLSGMGETQYF.

For the CDR3, the DNA is TGTGCCAGCAGCGGTACACCGGGACAGGGCTACGAGCAGTACTTC. Amino acids: CASSGTPGQGYEQYF. This sequence joins TRBV6-1 and TRBJ2-7; 9 bases are a match to TRBD1. CDR3 size: 15 residues. Germline assignment: CDR1 MNHNS and CDR2 SASEGT. The V gene end was trimmed by 6 bases and the J gene end by 3 bases; junction bases not matched to a gene: 9.

This clonotype was observed at least ten times. The V call is TRBV28, the J call TRBJ2-3, with unresolved D. Germline V lookup: CDR1 MDHEN, CDR2 SYDVKM. The V gene lost 3 bases and the J gene lost 5 bases, with 3 bases spanning the gap. The CDR3 has 11 residues. The CDR3 is CASSFLDTQYF. The CDR3 bases are TGTGCCAGCAGTTTCCTAGATACGCAGTATTTT.

This clonotype was counted many times. This rearrangement joins TRBV28 to TRBJ2-4, with 10 bases identical to TRBD2. The CDR3 runs 16 residues. Germline assignment: CDR1 MDHEN and CDR2 SYDVKM. Trimming removed 4 bases from V and 9 bases from J; junction bases left unmatched: 12. The CDR3 sequence is CASSSPASGSIVIQYF. Written as DNA, the CDR3 is TGTGCCAGCAGTTCCCCGGCTAGCGGGAGTATCGTCATTCAGTACTTC.

This clonotype came up many times. The genes are TRBV2 and TRBJ2-7; no clear D gene. CDR1 SNHLY and CDR2 FYNNEI come from the germline V gene. The germline V and J ends were trimmed by 8 bases and 4 bases, with 6 bases remaining between them. The CDR3 sequence is 10 residues long. Here the CDR3 reads CASWDYEQYF. CDR3 bases: TGTGCCAGCTGGGATTACGAGCAGTACTTC. Complete variable domain (other parts from reference TRBV2 and TRBJ2-7): EPEVTQTPSHQVTQMGQEVILRCVPISNHLYFYWYRQILGQKVEFLVSFYNNEISEKSEIFDDQFSVERPDGSNFTLKIRSTKLEDSAMYFCASWDYEQYFGPGTRLTVT.

J is TRBJ2-2 and V is TRBV6-1; D not certain. The CDR3 has 15 residues. Trimming left V 6 bases short and J 0 bases short, with 11 bases between. Germline values: CDR1 MNHNS, CDR2 SASEGT. The CDR3 is CASSKARANTGELFF. CDR3 bases: TGTGCCAGCAGCAAAGCCCGTGCGAACACCGGGGAGCTGTTTTTT.

The chain joins TRBV7-9 to TRBJ1-1; 7 bases match TRBD1. The germline CDR1 and CDR2 sequences are SEHNR and FQNEAQ (reference sequence). J lost 1 base, V lost 1 base, and 15 bases had no gene match. CDR3 length: 19 amino acids. The CDR3 DNA reads as TGTGCCAGCAGCTTAGGATTTAGGGGGCTCGGGCTCAAGAACACTGAAGCTTTCTTT. Protein: CASSLGFRGLGLKNTEAFF. The entire variable domain, with the rest obtained from reference TRBV7-9 and TRBJ1-1, is as follows: DTGVSQNPRHKITKRGQNVTFRCDPISEHNRLYWYRQTLGQGPEFLTYFQNEAQLEKSRLLSDRFSAERPKGSFSTLEIQRTEQGDSAMYLCASSLGFRGLGLKNTEAFFGQGTRLTVV.